These T cell receptor beta chains were read from a single sample in a study of cytomegalovirus exposure and HLA in healthy donors. Sequenced by immunoSEQ multiplex PCR; TCRdb stores in-frame clones only, minus some. The sample includes roughly 130,000 clones, roughly 79% of them seen just once. Material for sequencing was PBMCs. The receptors shown here come from a man aged 18 to 30 in good health and CMV-seronegative. The CDR3 runs from the conserved cysteine through the conserved F or W. A D gene is named only where the DNA matches it firmly. The listing skips clone size in some rows; elsewhere it reads once, few, many or a size class.

j_call: TRBJ1-3
v_call: TRBV5-4
d_call: -
clone_size: -
cdr3_nt: TGTGCCAGCAGTTTACAGGGAAACACCATATATTTT
cdr3_aa: CASSLQGNTIYF

j_call: TRBJ1-4
v_call: TRBV7-9
d_call: -
clone_size: -
cdr3_nt: TGTGCCAGCAGCCGATCAGGGGAGCCTAATGAAAAACTGTTTTTT
cdr3_aa: CASSRSGEPNEKLFF

j_call: TRBJ1-3
v_call: TRBV7-2
d_call: -
clone_size: -
cdr3_nt: TGTGCCAGCAGCTTTTTAGGGAGCGGAGGAAACACCATATATTTT
cdr3_aa: CASSFLGSGGNTIYF

j_call: TRBJ2-1
v_call: TRBV5-4
d_call: -
clone_size: once
cdr3_nt: TGTGCCAGCAGTCCCCGGGACTGGGTAGGGGAGTTCTTC
cdr3_aa: CASSPRDWVGEFF

j_call: TRBJ2-1
v_call: TRBV29-1
d_call: TRBD2
clone_size: -
cdr3_nt: TGCAGCGTCGAGCCCGGGACTAGCGGGGGAAGCTCCTACAATGAGCAGTTCTTC
cdr3_aa: CSVEPGTSGGSSYNEQFF

j_call: TRBJ1-1
v_call: TRBV27
d_call: TRBD1
clone_size: -
cdr3_nt: TGTGCCAGCAGTTCGGGGACAGGGGGGAACACTGAAGCTTTCTTT
cdr3_aa: CASSSGTGGNTEAFF

j_call: TRBJ1-5
v_call: TRBV6-6
d_call: TRBD1
clone_size: few
cdr3_nt: TGTGCCAGCAGTGACGGGACAGGCAATCAGCCCCAGCATTTT
cdr3_aa: CASSDGTGNQPQHF

j_call: TRBJ1-2
v_call: TRBV7-8
d_call: TRBD1
clone_size: -
cdr3_nt: TGTGCCAGCAGCTTAGGGGGGACAGACTATGGCTACACCTTC
cdr3_aa: CASSLGGTDYGYTF

j_call: TRBJ1-2
v_call: TRBV9
d_call: TRBD1
clone_size: -
cdr3_nt: TGTGCCAGCAGTGATGGGGACAGGGGATTTTATGGCTACACCTTC
cdr3_aa: CASSDGDRGFYGYTF

j_call: TRBJ1-1
v_call: TRBV11-2
d_call: TRBD1
clone_size: -
cdr3_nt: TGTGCCAGCAGCTTAGATCAGGGGGCGGGGACTGAAGCTTTCTTT
cdr3_aa: CASSLDQGAGTEAFF

j_call: TRBJ1-1
v_call: TRBV7-2
d_call: -
clone_size: -
cdr3_nt: TGTGCCAGCAGCTTAGTCGGCAGGGCGGGAACTGAAGCTTTCTTT
cdr3_aa: CASSLVGRAGTEAFF

j_call: TRBJ2-7
v_call: TRBV7-2
d_call: -
clone_size: -
cdr3_nt: TGTGCCAGCAGCCCGACTAGCTACGAGCAGTACTTC
cdr3_aa: CASSPTSYEQYF

j_call: TRBJ1-1
v_call: TRBV19
d_call: -
clone_size: -
cdr3_nt: TGTGCCAGTAGTCCACAGGGATTGACTGAAGCTTTCTTT
cdr3_aa: CASSPQGLTEAFF

j_call: TRBJ1-1
v_call: TRBV9
d_call: TRBD1
clone_size: -
cdr3_nt: TGTGCCAGCAGCGCAACCTACAGGGGGAACACTGAAGCTTTCTTT
cdr3_aa: CASSATYRGNTEAFF

j_call: TRBJ2-3
v_call: TRBV6-5
d_call: -
clone_size: -
cdr3_nt: TGTGCCAGCAACAGGCCCAGGGATACGCAGTATTTT
cdr3_aa: CASNRPRDTQYF

j_call: TRBJ1-1
v_call: TRBV9
d_call: -
clone_size: -
cdr3_nt: TGTGCCAGCAGCGTAACAGGTCTCGGGAACACTGAAGCTTTCTTT
cdr3_aa: CASSVTGLGNTEAFF

j_call: TRBJ2-7
v_call: TRBV11-2
d_call: -
clone_size: few
cdr3_nt: TGTGCCAGCAGCTTCGGGATCTCGAAGGGTTCCTACGAGCAGTACTTC
cdr3_aa: CASSFGISKGSYEQYF

j_call: TRBJ2-1
v_call: TRBV25-1
d_call: TRBD1
clone_size: once
cdr3_nt: TGTGCCAGCAGGATGGACAGGGGGGTATACAATGAGCAGTTCTTC
cdr3_aa: CASRMDRGVYNEQFF

j_call: TRBJ1-1
v_call: TRBV4-3
d_call: -
clone_size: -
cdr3_nt: TGCGCCAGCAGCCAAGATGACGGAGGAGGGCCTGAAGCTTTCTTT
cdr3_aa: CASSQDDGGGPEAFF

j_call: TRBJ2-7
v_call: TRBV6-4
d_call: -
clone_size: once
cdr3_nt: TGTGCCAGCAGTGAAGCGGAGGGCTACTACGAGCAGTACTTC
cdr3_aa: CASSEAEGYYEQYF

j_call: TRBJ2-1
v_call: TRBV19
d_call: -
clone_size: -
cdr3_nt: TGTGCCAGTAGTACGAGAACAGGCTACAATGAGCAGTTCTTC
cdr3_aa: CASSTRTGYNEQFF

j_call: TRBJ1-4
v_call: TRBV6-5
d_call: TRBD1
clone_size: -
cdr3_nt: TGTGCCAGCAGTGGAAGGACAGGGGGCGAAAAACTGTTTTTT
cdr3_aa: CASSGRTGGEKLFF

j_call: TRBJ1-1
v_call: TRBV5-1
d_call: TRBD1
clone_size: -
cdr3_nt: TGCGTCAGCAGCTTGGCGGGACAGGGATTCGGTTTCTTT
cdr3_aa: CVSSLAGQGFGFF

j_call: TRBJ2-5
v_call: TRBV5-6
d_call: TRBD2
clone_size: once
cdr3_nt: TGTGCCAGCAGCTTGGCCAGCGGGGGGGGAGAGACCCAGTACTTC
cdr3_aa: CASSLASGGGETQYF

j_call: TRBJ2-1
v_call: TRBV29-1
d_call: TRBD2
clone_size: few
cdr3_nt: TGCAGCGTTGTGCGGGGTCGCCTAGCGGGGAGCTCCTACAATGAGCAGTTCTTC
cdr3_aa: CSVVRGRLAGSSYNEQFF

j_call: TRBJ2-1
v_call: TRBV7-9
d_call: TRBD2
clone_size: -
cdr3_nt: TGTGCCAGCAGCTTAGTGGCGGGGGAAAATCACAATGAGCAGTTCTTC
cdr3_aa: CASSLVAGENHNEQFF

j_call: TRBJ2-7
v_call: TRBV6-5
d_call: -
clone_size: few
cdr3_nt: TGTGCCAGCACCTTGACAATGGCCTACGAGCAGTACTTC
cdr3_aa: CASTLTMAYEQYF

j_call: TRBJ2-1
v_call: TRBV15
d_call: -
clone_size: -
cdr3_nt: TGTGCCACCAGCAGCAAGCAGGGGTACAATGAGCAGTTCTTC
cdr3_aa: CATSSKQGYNEQFF

j_call: TRBJ1-3
v_call: TRBV4-3
d_call: -
clone_size: -
cdr3_nt: TGCGCCAGCAGCCAAGCAGAGAGGAGCTCTGGAAACACCATATATTTT
cdr3_aa: CASSQAERSSGNTIYF

j_call: TRBJ1-2
v_call: TRBV6-5
d_call: -
clone_size: -
cdr3_nt: TGTGCCAGCGGGCCTACGTTGGGCTACACCTTC
cdr3_aa: CASGPTLGYTF

j_call: TRBJ2-5
v_call: TRBV30
d_call: -
clone_size: few
cdr3_nt: TGTGCCTTACAATCCCTGCCGTTCCAAGAGACCCAGTACTTC
cdr3_aa: CALQSLPFQETQYF

j_call: TRBJ2-7
v_call: TRBV30
d_call: -
clone_size: -
cdr3_nt: TGTGCCTGGAGCTCAGGGTCATTTCCCTACGAGCAGTACTTC
cdr3_aa: CAWSSGSFPYEQYF

j_call: TRBJ2-3
v_call: TRBV28
d_call: -
clone_size: -
cdr3_nt: TGTGCCAGCAGTTCCCAGTCCCCTTTGTGGGGGGGGCGCACAGATACGCAGTATTTT
cdr3_aa: CASSSQSPLWGGRTDTQYF

j_call: TRBJ1-3
v_call: TRBV5-6
d_call: TRBD1
clone_size: -
cdr3_nt: TGTGCCAGCAGCGGGACAGGGGGCTTCTCTGGAAACACCATATATTTT
cdr3_aa: CASSGTGGFSGNTIYF

j_call: TRBJ2-5
v_call: TRBV23-1
d_call: -
clone_size: -
cdr3_nt: TGCGCCAGCGGCTCGTGCAGACAAGAGACCCAGTACTTC
cdr3_aa: CASGSCRQETQYF

j_call: TRBJ2-7
v_call: TRBV4-1
d_call: -
clone_size: once
cdr3_nt: TGCGCCAGCAGCCATCGGGGTGCTACCTACGAGCAGTACTTC
cdr3_aa: CASSHRGATYEQYF

j_call: TRBJ1-1
v_call: TRBV9
d_call: TRBD1
clone_size: -
cdr3_nt: TGTGCCAGCAGCGTAGGGGGACAGGGGGCGCGCGACACTGAAGCTTTCTTT
cdr3_aa: CASSVGGQGARDTEAFF

j_call: TRBJ1-2
v_call: TRBV11-3
d_call: -
clone_size: -
cdr3_nt: TGTGCCAGCAGGTCGAACAGGGAGTACCTCAACACCTTC
cdr3_aa: CASRSNREYLNTF

j_call: TRBJ1-2
v_call: TRBV25-1
d_call: -
clone_size: -
cdr3_nt: TGTGCCAGCAGTGACGGCTATGGCTACACCTTC
cdr3_aa: CASSDGYGYTF

j_call: TRBJ1-1
v_call: TRBV2
d_call: -
clone_size: -
cdr3_nt: TGTGCCAGCAGTGTCACACTGAACACTGAAGCTTTCTTT
cdr3_aa: CASSVTLNTEAFF

j_call: TRBJ1-1
v_call: TRBV18
d_call: -
clone_size: once
cdr3_nt: TGTGCCAGCTCACCTGACTACAGGGCCACTGAAGCTTTCTTT
cdr3_aa: CASSPDYRATEAFF

j_call: TRBJ2-7
v_call: TRBV2
d_call: -
clone_size: -
cdr3_nt: TGTGCCAGCAGTTCCGTCTCCTACGAGCAGTACTTC
cdr3_aa: CASSSVSYEQYF

j_call: TRBJ1-5
v_call: TRBV4-3
d_call: -
clone_size: -
cdr3_nt: TGCGCCAGCAGCCAAGACCTCGGAGTGCCCCAGCATTTT
cdr3_aa: CASSQDLGVPQHF

j_call: TRBJ2-5
v_call: TRBV19
d_call: -
clone_size: -
cdr3_nt: TGTGCCAGTAGTCCACGGGACACTCTTCAAGAGACCCAGTACTTC
cdr3_aa: CASSPRDTLQETQYF

j_call: TRBJ1-1
v_call: TRBV7-2
d_call: -
clone_size: -
cdr3_nt: TGTGCCAGCAGCTTCAGGGGGAACACTGAAGCTTTCTTT
cdr3_aa: CASSFRGNTEAFF

j_call: TRBJ1-3
v_call: TRBV29-1
d_call: TRBD1
clone_size: -
cdr3_nt: TGCAGCGTTCTTCGTAGGGACAGTGGAAACACCATATATTTT
cdr3_aa: CSVLRRDSGNTIYF

j_call: TRBJ1-5
v_call: TRBV2
d_call: -
clone_size: -
cdr3_nt: TGTGCCAGCAGTGAAACCAGGGGCCCCAATCAGCCCCAGCATTTT
cdr3_aa: CASSETRGPNQPQHF

j_call: TRBJ1-3
v_call: TRBV29-1
d_call: -
clone_size: few
cdr3_nt: TGCAGCGTTTCCTATCCTGGAAACACCATATATTTT
cdr3_aa: CSVSYPGNTIYF

j_call: TRBJ1-3
v_call: TRBV30
d_call: -
clone_size: -
cdr3_nt: TGTGCCTGGAACCCAGGGAATAACAGGGGAAACACCATATATTTT
cdr3_aa: CAWNPGNNRGNTIYF

j_call: TRBJ2-3
v_call: TRBV6-6
d_call: TRBD2
clone_size: -
cdr3_nt: TGTGCCAGCAGTTACGCGCTGGGCGGGGGGGCAGATACGCAGTATTTT
cdr3_aa: CASSYALGGGADTQYF

j_call: TRBJ1-1
v_call: TRBV7-9
d_call: TRBD1
clone_size: few
cdr3_nt: TGTGCCAGCAGCTCAAGGGACAGTGAAGCTTTCTTT
cdr3_aa: CASSSRDSEAFF

j_call: TRBJ2-7
v_call: TRBV2
d_call: -
clone_size: -
cdr3_nt: TGTGCCAGCACCCAGGTTTACGAGCAGTACTTC
cdr3_aa: CASTQVYEQYF

j_call: TRBJ1-2
v_call: TRBV2
d_call: TRBD1
clone_size: -
cdr3_nt: TGTGCCAGCAGGGGACAGGGGAATGGCTACACCTTC
cdr3_aa: CASRGQGNGYTF

j_call: TRBJ2-5
v_call: TRBV15
d_call: -
clone_size: -
cdr3_nt: TGTGCCACCAGCAGAGATGGGGGGTACAGCATGGGGGAGACCCAGTACTTC
cdr3_aa: CATSRDGGYSMGETQYF

j_call: TRBJ1-4
v_call: TRBV6-1
d_call: -
clone_size: -
cdr3_nt: TGTGCCAGCAGTGAAGCGCTTCAGGGGATCGGAAAACTGTTTTTT
cdr3_aa: CASSEALQGIGKLFF

j_call: TRBJ1-2
v_call: TRBV7-2
d_call: TRBD1
clone_size: once
cdr3_nt: TGTGCCAGCAGCCCAGATCGGACAGGGGGAGGCTACACCTTC
cdr3_aa: CASSPDRTGGGYTF

j_call: TRBJ1-4
v_call: TRBV9
d_call: -
clone_size: -
cdr3_nt: TGTGCCAGCAGCGTAGGGGGAGGGAGTAATGAAAAACTGTTTTTT
cdr3_aa: CASSVGGGSNEKLFF

j_call: TRBJ1-6
v_call: TRBV9
d_call: -
clone_size: -
cdr3_nt: TGTGCCAGCAGCGCAAGCCCCTCTCAGGGGCCCCTTAATAATTCACCCCTCCACTTT
cdr3_aa: CASSASPSQGPLNNSPLHF

j_call: TRBJ2-5
v_call: TRBV11-2
d_call: TRBD2
clone_size: -
cdr3_nt: TGTGCCAGCAGCTCTCTAGTCGGGGGGGCGCGGGAGACCCAGTACTTC
cdr3_aa: CASSSLVGGARETQYF